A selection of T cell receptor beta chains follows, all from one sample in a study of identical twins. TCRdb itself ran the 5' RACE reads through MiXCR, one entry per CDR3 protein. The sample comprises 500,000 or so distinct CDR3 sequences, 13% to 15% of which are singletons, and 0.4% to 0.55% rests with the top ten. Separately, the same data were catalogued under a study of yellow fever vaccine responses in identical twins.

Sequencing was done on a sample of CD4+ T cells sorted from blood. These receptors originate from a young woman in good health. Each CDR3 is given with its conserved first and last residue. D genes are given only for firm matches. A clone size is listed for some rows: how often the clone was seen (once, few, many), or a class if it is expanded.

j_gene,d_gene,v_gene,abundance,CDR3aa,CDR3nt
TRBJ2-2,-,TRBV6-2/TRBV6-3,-,CASSQIGTGELFF,TGTGCCAGCAGTCAGATAGGGACCGGGGAGCTGTTTTTT
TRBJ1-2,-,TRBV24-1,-,CATSEPGLNYGYTF,TGTGCCACCAGTGAACCGGGACTGAACTATGGCTACACCTTC
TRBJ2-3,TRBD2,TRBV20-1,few,CSVSPTSGRADTQYF,TGCAGTGTTAGCCCAACTAGCGGGAGGGCAGATACGCAGTATTTT
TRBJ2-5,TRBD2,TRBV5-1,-,CASSLGTNEETQYF,TGCGCCAGCAGCCTCGGGACTAACGAAGAGACCCAGTACTTC
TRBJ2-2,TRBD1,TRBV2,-,CASSEQGANGELFF,TGTGCCAGCAGTGAACAGGGGGCAAACGGGGAGCTGTTTTTT
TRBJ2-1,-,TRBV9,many,CASSVAVGSYNEQFF,TGTGCCAGCAGCGTAGCCGTGGGTTCCTACAATGAGCAGTTCTTC
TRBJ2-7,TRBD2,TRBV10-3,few,CAISDPGGSYEQYF,TGTGCCATCAGTGACCCGGGGGGTTCCTACGAGCAGTACTTC
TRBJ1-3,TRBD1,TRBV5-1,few,CASSRDRSGNTIYF,TGCGCCAGCAGCAGGGACAGGTCTGGAAACACCATATATTTT
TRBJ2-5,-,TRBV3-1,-,CASSQFRSSEETQYF,TGTGCCAGCAGCCAATTTCGCTCTAGCGAAGAGACCCAGTACTTC
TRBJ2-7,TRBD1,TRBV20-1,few,CSARGDSPYEQYF,TGCAGTGCTAGAGGGGACAGCCCCTACGAGCAGTACTTC
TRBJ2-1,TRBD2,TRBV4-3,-,CASSQDTPSGRIRYNEQFF,TGCGCCAGCAGCCAAGATACCCCTAGCGGGAGGATCCGCTACAATGAGCAGTTCTTC
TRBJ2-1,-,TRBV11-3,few,CASSLGVWASNEQFF,TGTGCCAGCAGCTTGGGGGTATGGGCTAGCAATGAGCAGTTCTTC
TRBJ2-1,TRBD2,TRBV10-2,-,CASSDFLAGGHNEQFF,TGCGCCAGCAGTGATTTCCTAGCGGGAGGGCACAATGAGCAGTTCTTC
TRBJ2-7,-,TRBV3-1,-,CASSHATLLEQYF,TGTGCCAGCAGCCACGCGACCCTCTTGGAGCAGTACTTC
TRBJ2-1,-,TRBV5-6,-,CASSLVPAGTNEQFF,TGTGCCAGCAGCTTGGTTCCGGCCGGGACGAATGAGCAGTTCTTC
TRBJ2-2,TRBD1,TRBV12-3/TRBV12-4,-,CASSGQGAIGGELFF,TGTGCCAGCAGTGGACAGGGGGCTATTGGCGGGGAGCTGTTTTTT
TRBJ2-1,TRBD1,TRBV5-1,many,CASSAQGLRYNEQFF,TGCGCCAGCAGCGCACAGGGGTTGAGGTACAATGAGCAGTTCTTC
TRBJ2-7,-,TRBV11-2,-,CASSRDRLGDRSYEQYF,TGTGCCAGCAGCCGAGATCGTTTAGGAGACCGCTCCTACGAGCAGTACTTC
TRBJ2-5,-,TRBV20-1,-,CSAKEGGAQETQYF,TGCAGTGCTAAGGAAGGAGGGGCACAAGAGACCCAGTACTTC
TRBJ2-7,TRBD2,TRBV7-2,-,CASSLAQSGGNYEQYF,TGTGCCAGCAGCTTAGCGCAAAGCGGGGGGAACTACGAGCAGTACTTC
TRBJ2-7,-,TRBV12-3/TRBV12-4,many,CASRPTYEQYF,TGTGCCAGCAGACCGACCTACGAGCAGTACTTC
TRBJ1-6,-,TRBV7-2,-,CASSQRNDHSPLHF,TGTGCCAGCAGCCAAAGAAACGACCATTCACCCCTCCACTTT
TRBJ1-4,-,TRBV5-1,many,CASSLAAAGSEKLFF,TGCGCCAGCAGCTTGGCAGCCGCGGGCAGTGAAAAACTGTTTTTT
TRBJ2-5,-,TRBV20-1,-,CSAPLATDQETQYF,TGCAGTGCCCCTCTAGCCACAGACCAAGAGACCCAGTACTTC
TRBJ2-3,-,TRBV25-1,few,CASSDTTSVRSHF,TGTGCCAGCAGTGATACGACTAGTGTGCGTTCGCATTTT
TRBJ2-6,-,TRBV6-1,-,CASSITAISGANVLTF,TGTGCCAGCTCCATAACAGCTATTTCTGGGGCCAACGTCCTGACTTTC
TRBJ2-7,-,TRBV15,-,CATSKQGREDEQYF,TGTGCCACCAGCAAACAGGGACGGGAGGACGAGCAGTACTTC
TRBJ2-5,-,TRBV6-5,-,CASSYLTRGTQYF,TGTGCCAGCAGTTACCTGACAAGGGGAACCCAGTACTTC
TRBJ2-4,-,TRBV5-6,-,CASTPQLGKNIQYF,TGTGCCAGCACCCCCCAATTGGGCAAAAACATTCAGTACTTC
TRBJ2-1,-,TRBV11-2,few,CASSWGGTEYNEQFF,TGTGCCAGCAGTTGGGGGGGGACAGAGTACAATGAGCAGTTCTTC
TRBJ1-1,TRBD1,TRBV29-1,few,CSAIQGATEAFF,TGCAGCGCAATACAGGGGGCCACTGAAGCTTTCTTT
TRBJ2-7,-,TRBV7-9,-,CASSSRTSSYEQYF,TGTGCCAGCAGCTCGAGGACGTCGTCCTACGAGCAGTACTTC
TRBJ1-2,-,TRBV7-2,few,CASSLGIANYGYTF,TGTGCCAGCAGCCTAGGGATAGCTAACTATGGCTACACCTTC
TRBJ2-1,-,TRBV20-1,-,CSARALGGGQVQYNEQFF,TGCAGTGCTAGAGCCCTAGGCGGGGGCCAAGTTCAATACAATGAGCAGTTCTTC
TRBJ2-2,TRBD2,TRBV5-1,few,CASRGEGGNTGELFF,TGCGCCAGCCGAGGGGAGGGCGGTAACACCGGGGAGCTGTTTTTT
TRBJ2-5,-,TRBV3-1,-,CASRQAGETQYF,TGTGCCAGCAGACAGGCAGGAGAGACCCAGTACTTC
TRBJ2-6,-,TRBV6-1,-,CASSQLGGANVLTF,TGTGCCAGCAGTCAACTAGGTGGGGCCAACGTCCTGACTTTC
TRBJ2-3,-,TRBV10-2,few,CASSRIPIGTYTDTQYF,TGCGCCAGCAGTCGAATCCCTATAGGGACCTACACAGATACGCAGTATTTT
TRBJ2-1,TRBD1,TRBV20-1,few,CSASRDRTYNEQFF,TGCAGTGCGTCCCGGGACAGGACCTACAATGAGCAGTTCTTC
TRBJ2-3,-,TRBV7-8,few,CASSLSVRETDTQYF,TGTGCCAGCAGCTTATCGGTCAGGGAGACAGATACGCAGTATTTT
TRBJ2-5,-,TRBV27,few,CASSSPSRSQGAQYF,TGTGCCAGCAGTTCACCCAGCAGGTCCCAAGGAGCCCAGTACTTC
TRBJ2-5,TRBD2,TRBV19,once,CASGLAAQETQYF,TGTGCCAGCGGACTAGCGGCTCAAGAGACCCAGTACTTC
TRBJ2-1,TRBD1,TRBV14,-,CASSYSVQGVRFF,TGTGCCAGCAGCTACTCAGTCCAGGGGGTGCGGTTCTTC
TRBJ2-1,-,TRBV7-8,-,CASSFGRPSDEQFF,TGTGCCAGCAGCTTCGGCAGGCCCTCCGATGAGCAGTTCTTC
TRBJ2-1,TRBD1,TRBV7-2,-,CASSPTRDRVDEQFF,TGTGCCAGCAGCCCGACCCGGGACAGGGTTGATGAGCAGTTCTTC
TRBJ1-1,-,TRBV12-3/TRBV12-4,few,CASSIAWGTEAFF,TGTGCCAGCAGTATCGCTTGGGGCACTGAAGCTTTCTTT
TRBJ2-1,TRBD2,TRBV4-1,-,CASSQQVGTTSYNEQFF,TGCGCCAGCAGCCAGCAGGTCGGGACTACCTCCTACAATGAGCAGTTCTTC
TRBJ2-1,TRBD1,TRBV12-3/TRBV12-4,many,CASNLGQGDYNEQFF,TGTGCCAGCAACCTGGGACAGGGGGATTACAATGAGCAGTTCTTC
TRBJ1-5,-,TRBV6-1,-,CASRSTGNQPQHF,TGTGCCAGCAGATCTACAGGCAATCAGCCCCAGCATTTT
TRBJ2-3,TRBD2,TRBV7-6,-,CASSLGPPSGGLSTDTQYF,TGTGCCAGCAGCTTAGGACCCCCTAGCGGGGGCCTAAGCACAGATACGCAGTATTTT
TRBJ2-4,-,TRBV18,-,CASSPWDGGAAKNIQYF,TGTGCCAGCTCACCATGGGACGGCGGCGCGGCCAAAAACATTCAGTACTTC
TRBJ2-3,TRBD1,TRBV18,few,CASSETGAIISTDTQYF,TGTGCCAGCTCAGAGACAGGGGCAATCATCTCCACAGATACGCAGTATTTT
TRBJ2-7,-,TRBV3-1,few,CASSPGHIQPYEQYF,TGTGCCAGCAGCCCGGGACATATCCAGCCCTACGAGCAGTACTTC